These 10 T cell receptor beta chains were sequenced from one sample in a study of Ad26.COV2.S vaccination and SARS-CoV-2 variants. Treatment reported: around 19 received Ad26.COV2.S at low or high dose, single or two shots; 5 received placebo; per-sample allocation not given. Collection of samples fell on day 63 after the first vaccine or placebo injection. Here immunoSEQ multiplex PCR was the method, and the copy in TCRdb shows in-frame clones only, minus some. The table lists about 480,000 clones, around 88% of them singletons. The sequencing here drew on peripheral blood, taken in a trial of Ad26.COV2.S vaccine versus placebo. These receptor sequences come from a person aged 18-65 years who received the Ad26.COV2.S COVID-19 vaccine or a placebo.

The rearrangement joins TRBV5-4 to TRBJ1-2, with 9 nucleotides matching TRBD1. The CDR3 is 14 residues long. Germline trimming cut 4 bases from V and 8 bases from J; bases unmatched to any gene: 9. Looked up from germline, CDR1 is SGHNT and CDR2 is YYREEE (reference sequence). The CDR3 is CASSATGQGFGYTF. The CDR3 DNA follows: TGTGCCAGCAGCGCAACGGGACAGGGTTTCGGCTACACCTTC.

This rearrangement joins TRBV20-1 to TRBJ2-7; no reliable D call. Trimming took off 3 bases at V and 0 bases at J, with 12 bases between the two ends. CDR1 is DFQATT, CDR2 SNEGSKA, per germline (reference sequence). The CDR3 is 14 residues long. This CDR3 reads CSASGFESSYEQYF. CDR3 in DNA: TGCAGTGCTAGTGGCTTCGAGAGCTCCTACGAGCAGTACTTC.

J is TRBJ2-5 and V is TRBV5-1; D gene uncertain. Germline lookup yields CDR1 SGHRS and CDR2 YFSETQ. V was shortened by 3 bases and J by 1 base, with 10 bases between the two germline ends. This CDR3 has 14 amino acids. CDR3 amino acids: CASSSLRIQETQYF. CDR3 DNA sequence: TGCGCCAGCAGCTCCCTTAGGATCCAAGAGACCCAGTACTTC.

This clone was detected a few times. This chain links TRBV27 with TRBJ1-5; 10 bases fit TRBD1. Germline trimming cut 4 bases from V and 6 bases from J; bases unmatched to any gene: 9. Germline assignment: CDR1 MNHEY and CDR2 SMNVEV (reference sequence). CDR3 length: 16 amino acids. As DNA, the CDR3 is TGTGCCAGCAGTTCTCAAAGACAGGGGGCGCGTCAGCCCCAGCATTTT. It encodes CASSSQRQGARQPQHF.

The chain uses TRBV7-6 and TRBJ1-4; D remains ambiguous. V was pared by 8 bases and J by 0 bases, with 7 bases between. Germline CDR1 is SGHVS and CDR2 is FNYEAQ. The CDR3 contains 13 residues. The CDR3, as DNA: TGTGCCAGCCGTCGAGCAACTAATGAAAAACTGTTTTTT. This encodes CASRRATNEKLFF.

The rearrangement links TRBV5-6 to TRBJ2-7, with D possibly matching TRBD1 (5 bases). The CDR3 has 12 residues. V was cut by 0 bases and J by 6 bases, with 7 bases left in between. Germline V gives CDR1 SGHDT, CDR2 YYEEEE. The CDR3, as DNA: TGTGCCAGCAGCTTGGTTGGGGCCGAGCAGTACTTC. It codes for CASSLVGAEQYF.

The chain employs TRBV7-9 and TRBJ1-2; a weak D match, TRBD1 (5 bases). Trimming pared 3 bases from V and 3 bases from J, leaving 11 bases between. Per germline, CDR1 SEHNR and CDR2 FQNEAQ (reference sequence). The CDR3 contains 14 residues. The CDR3 DNA is TGTGCCAGCAGCTTCGGGTCGGGGGACTATGGCTACACCTTC. The encoded protein is CASSFGSGDYGYTF.

The chain uses TRBV6-6 and TRBJ2-5, with TRBD1 matching over 7 bases. The CDR3 runs 14 residues. Per the germline V gene, CDR1 is MNHNY and CDR2 is SVGAGI (reference sequence). The trim removed 6 bases at V and 4 bases at J, leaving 8 bases unmatched. The CDR3 DNA sequence: TGTGCCAGCAGCCCGGGACAGCGAGGAGAGACCCAGTACTTC. Translated: CASSPGQRGETQYF.

The rearrangement joins TRBV9 to TRBJ2-1; 10 bases agree with TRBD2. Germline V gene sequence: CDR1 SGDLS, CDR2 YYNGEE. The CDR3 spans 16 residues. J lost 5 bases, V lost 4 bases, and 9 bases had no gene match. The DNA for the CDR3 is TGTGCCAGCAGCCCCCGACTAGCGGGCCTCAACAATGAGCAGTTCTTC. Amino acids: CASSPRLAGLNNEQFF. The variable domain in full, with the rest retrieved from reference TRBV9 and TRBJ2-1, is DSGVTQTPKHLITATGQRVTLRCSPRSGDLSVYWYQQSLDQGLQFLIQYYNGEERAKGNILERFSAQQFPDLHSELNLSSLELGDSALYFCASSPRLAGLNNEQFFGPGTRLTVL.

The V call is TRBV2, the J call TRBJ1-2; maybe TRBD1 (6 bases). CDR1 SNHLY and CDR2 FYNNEI come from the germline V gene. Trimming took 7 bases from V and 5 from J, leaving 26 bases between them. There are 17 residues in the CDR3. In DNA, the CDR3 is TGTGCCAGCACCCCCCGAGGGGACACAGGAGGGGTTTATGGCTACACCTTC. It codes for CASTPRGDTGGVYGYTF.